This T cell receptor beta chain was recorded in a study of shared clonotypes between healthy human individuals. Study conclusions and caveats: Across a handful of donors, naive CD4 shared roughly 5%, naive CD8 over 3%, memory CD4 roughly 2.1%, memory CD8 roughly 0.37%. Researchers found naive subsets generally carried larger estimated richness than memory subsets.

Sorted-subset replicate PCRs used roughly 210 ng of genomic DNA. This amount corresponded to 30,000 to 35,000 T cell genomes. Authors' methods: Filtering differed, since immunoSEQ gave only junction sequences and no quality scores. Sequencing used immunoSEQ multiplex PCR; TCRdb keeps in-frame clones, though not all of them. That table supplies the V and J calls and clone size; D and trimming were determined from the DNA. The data show around 650,000 clones, about 95% seen once. About this clone itself: Its antigen is undetermined.

CDR1 MNHNS and CDR2 SASEGT come from the germline V gene. The CDR3 length is 8 residues. As defined, naive CD8 cells were CD45RO-negative and positively selected for CCR7, with terminally differentiated effector memory CD45RA+ cells excluded. The origin of this receptor is a woman under 40 in good health. Sample: naive CD8+ T cells sorted from blood. This rearrangement joins TRBV6-1 to TRBJ2-1; the D is unclear. CDR3 nucleotide sequence: TGTGCGCAGAGTGAGCAGTTCTTC. It specifies CAQSEQFF.